The 18 T cell receptor beta chains reported below all come from one sample, sequenced in a study of blood T cells in healthy people across ages. The authors ran a second PCR of about 7 to 11 cycles using a sample-barcoded 5' primer and a J-beta primer mix. MiXCR was run by TCRdb on the 5' RACE reads, yielding one entry per CDR3 protein. The sample shows roughly 1,500,000 distinct CDR3 sequences, 40% to 50% of them seen only once. The sequencing sample was made of blood. All receptors derive from a woman aged 18-30 years in good health.

This clonotype was picked up a small number of times. V usage is TRBV7-9 and J usage is TRBJ2-7; D is possibly TRBD1 or TRBD2 (5 bases each). Germline V gene lookup returns CDR1 SEHNR and CDR2 FQNEAQ (reference sequence). This CDR3 is built from 16 residues. Deletions cut 5 bases from V and 0 bases from J, with 17 bases between. This CDR3 reads CASSQSRVGTSYEQYF. The CDR3, as DNA: TGTGCCAGCAGCCAATCCCGGGTAGGGACCTCCTACGAGCAGTACTTC.

CDR3 nucleotide sequence: TGTGCCAGCAGTATAGATGGACAGGCCTCCTACGAGCAGTACTTC. Translated, it gives CASSIDGQASYEQYF. The gene calls are TRBV3-1 and TRBJ2-7, with 7 bases fitting TRBD1. Unmatched junction bases numbered 8, after V lost 6 bases and J lost 0 bases. The V gene's germline CDR1 is LGHDT and CDR2 YNNKEL (reference sequence). This CDR3 contains 15 residues.

The V and J genes are TRBV10-2 and TRBJ1-5; D may be TRBD1 (6 bases). The V end was cut by 6 bases, the J end by 0 bases, with 12 bases between. Germline V gene data show CDR1 as WSHSY and CDR2 as SAAADI. The CDR3 totals 15 residues. In nucleotides, the CDR3 is TGCGCCAGCAGATCCCGGGACACTAGCAATCAGCCCCAGCATTTT. This codes for CASRSRDTSNQPQHF.

CDR3 region: CAINEDRGENSPLHF. The CDR3 DNA reads TGTGCCATCAACGAGGACAGGGGAGAGAATTCACCCCTCCACTTT. The chain uses TRBV10-3 and TRBJ1-6; TRBD1 agrees at 9 bases. CDR1 is ENHRY, CDR2 SYGVKD, per germline. The length of the CDR3 is 15 residues. Trimming removed 7 bases from V and 7 bases from J; junction bases left unmatched: 8.

The CDR3 region is CASSLPPGLISGTQYF. The CDR3 DNA reads TGTGCCAGCTCTCTCCCCCCGGGACTAATTTCTGGTACGCAGTATTTT. The rearrangement joins TRBV28 to TRBJ2-3, with 7 bases fitting TRBD2. V gave up 8 bases and J gave up 8 bases; unmatched junction bases: 19. This CDR3 comprises 16 residues. The germline CDR1 and CDR2 sequences are MDHEN and SYDVKM.

The chain couples TRBV11-2 to TRBJ2-1; the match to TRBD1 covers 9 bases. The germline V gene has CDR1 SGHAT and CDR2 FQNNGV. The V gene end was trimmed by 5 bases and the J gene end by 0 bases; junction bases not matched to a gene: 5. The CDR3 contains 16 residues. The CDR3 region is CASSPLDRGSYNEQFF. For the CDR3, the DNA is TGTGCCAGCAGCCCTCTGGACAGGGGCTCCTACAATGAGCAGTTCTTC.

The chain employs TRBV30 and TRBJ2-1, with D maybe TRBD2 (5 bases). Gene TRBJ2-7 matches the end of the DNA better, so the J call may be wrong. This CDR3 comprises 12 residues. Germline assignment: CDR1 GTSNPN and CDR2 SVGIG (reference sequence). The CDR3 protein is CAWRGPRNEQYF. The CDR3 nucleotides are TGTGCCTGGCGAGGGCCTAGGAATGAGCAGTACTTC.

The chain links TRBV3-1 to TRBJ1-2; D is perhaps TRBD1 (6 bases). The V gene's germline CDR1 is LGHDT and CDR2 YNNKEL (reference sequence). Trimming pared 7 bases from V and 3 bases from J, leaving 18 bases between. The CDR3 sequence is 15 residues long. The CDR3 bases are TGTGCCAGCAACCCAAGTGGGGGGCTGGACTATGGCTACACCTTC. Translating it yields CASNPSGGLDYGYTF.

The chain links TRBV4-1 to TRBJ2-7, with 9 bases lining up with TRBD2. Germline assignment: CDR1 MGHRA and CDR2 YSYEKL. V was clipped by 5 bases and J by 2 bases; unmatched bases: 1. The CDR3 totals 13 residues. The CDR3 spells CASSGGGAYEQYF. As DNA, the CDR3 is TGCGCCAGCAGCGGCGGGGGGGCCTACGAGCAGTACTTC.

This chain connects TRBV12-3 or TRBV12-4 to TRBJ1-4; maybe TRBD1 (6 bases). The CDR3 sequence is 15 residues long. V was trimmed by 2 bases and J by 8 bases, leaving 15 bases between them. This CDR3 is CASSLMGGLGEKLFF. The CDR3 nucleotides are TGTGCCAGCAGTTTAATGGGGGGGCTCGGGGAAAAACTGTTTTTT.

CDR3 sequence: CASGLGQGAANYGYTF. The CDR3 DNA sequence: TGTGCTAGTGGTCTCGGACAGGGGGCGGCTAACTATGGCTACACCTTC. J is TRBJ1-2 and V is TRBV12-5; 11 nucleotides align to TRBD1. J gave up 0 bases and V 5 bases, and 5 bases lay outside the gene matches. Germline loops: CDR1 LGHNT, CDR2 FRNRAP. The CDR3 contains 16 residues. The variable domain in full, completed from reference TRBV12-5 and TRBJ1-2, reads DARVTQTPRHKVTEMGQEVTMRCQPILGHNTVFWYRQTMMQGLELLAYFRNRAPLDDSGMPKDRFSAEMPDATLATLKIQPSEPRDSAVYFCASGLGQGAANYGYTFGSGTRLTVV.

V is TRBV4-1 and J is TRBJ2-1, with D perhaps TRBD1 (6 bases). This CDR3 has 22 residues. V was trimmed by 2 bases and J by 0 bases, leaving 29 bases between them. Germline V gene sequence: CDR1 MGHRA, CDR2 YSYEKL. DNA of the CDR3: TGCGCCAGCAGCCAACTATATGTGGACAGAACAAGACCCCAGAGCTCCTACAATGAGCAGTTCTTC. Encoded protein: CASSQLYVDRTRPQSSYNEQFF.

This clonotype was picked up one time. V gene TRBV20-1 combines with J gene TRBJ1-2; the match to TRBD1 covers 7 bases. Germline CDR1 is DFQATT and CDR2 is SNEGSKA (reference sequence). This CDR3 is 14 amino acids long. V trimming: 3 bases; J trimming: 9 bases; junction bases outside the gene matches: 13. In DNA, the CDR3 is TGCAGTGCTAGTCCTGGGACAGTCGAGTCCAGCTACACCTTC. As protein: CSASPGTVESSYTF.

Details on this clonotype: Germline is not matched at one junction end, which may reflect a read error. V gene TRBV4-1 combines with J gene TRBJ1-2, with D possibly TRBD1 on 5 matching bases. Germline CDR1 and CDR2: MGHRA and YSYEKL. This CDR3 comprises 15 residues. The CDR3 sequence is CASGQDRGGYYGYTF. In DNA form, the CDR3 reads TGCGCCAGCGGCCAAGATCGGGGGGGATACTATGGCTACACCTTC.

In its sample, this clonotype was seen many times. This chain joins TRBV9 and TRBJ2-1, with D tentatively TRBD2 (6 bases). There are 14 residues in the CDR3. V shed 4 bases and J shed 8 bases, with 16 bases lying between them. Per germline, CDR1 SGDLS and CDR2 YYNGEE. CDR3 nucleotide sequence: TGTGCCAGCAGCTCAGAAGGGGAGGAAGATGAGCAGTTCTTC. It translates to CASSSEGEEDEQFF.

This clonotype has more than one count but fewer than ten. This chain connects TRBV3-1 to TRBJ1-2, with TRBD1 matching over 9 bases. Trimming took 4 bases from V and 8 from J; bases not matched to a gene: 8. This CDR3 has 14 residues. CDR1 is LGHDT and CDR2 is YNNKEL in the germline V gene (reference sequence). The CDR3 here is CASSRLTGGHGYTF. In nucleotides, the CDR3 is TGTGCCAGCAGCCGCCTGACAGGGGGGCACGGCTACACCTTC.

This clonotype was detected many times. The gene calls are TRBV20-1 and TRBJ2-1; 9 bases line up with TRBD2. V lost 6 bases, J lost 5 bases, and 5 bases stayed unmatched. Germline V gene lookup returns CDR1 DFQATT and CDR2 SNEGSKA (reference sequence). This CDR3 comprises 13 residues. The CDR3 loop is CSASTSGDNEQFF. The CDR3 DNA sequence: TGCAGTGCATCGACTAGCGGCGACAATGAGCAGTTCTTC.

This clonotype showed up many times. This chain joins TRBV5-1 and TRBJ2-1, with D tentatively TRBD2 (6 bases). CDR3 length equals 13 residues. The germline V and J ends were trimmed by 2 bases and 5 bases, with 8 bases remaining between them. Germline assignment: CDR1 SGHRS and CDR2 YFSETQ. This CDR3 reads CASSFPGDNEQFF. CDR3 in DNA: TGCGCCAGCAGCTTCCCGGGAGACAATGAGCAGTTCTTC.